The 29 T cell receptor beta chains reported below all come from one sample, sequenced in a study of cytomegalovirus exposure and HLA in healthy donors. Amplification used 60 Vbeta primers and 13 Jbeta primers. This table comes from immunoSEQ multiplex PCR, and its TCRdb copy is limited to in-frame clones, with some not included. The repertoire holds some 130,000 clones, with about 74% as singletons. The specimen was PBMCs. The source is a woman aged 45-60 years in good health and CMV-seropositive.

Comments on this clone: This likely comes from a read error, as the CDR3 has no conserved phenylalanine or tryptophan at its end. The CDR3 DNA follows: TGTGCCAGCAGCGTAGGCCCCTGGGGCGAGCAGTACCTC. It encodes CASSVGPWGEQYL. This chain joins TRBV9 and TRBJ2-7; no firm D call. This CDR3 comprises 13 residues. V was clipped by 0 bases and J by 6 bases, with 10 bases between them. Germline loops: CDR1 SGDLS, CDR2 YYNGEE.

The gene calls are TRBV7-9 and TRBJ1-2; D gene unclear. CDR1 is SEHNR, CDR2 FQNEAQ, per germline (reference sequence). The germline V and J ends were trimmed by 5 bases and 5 bases, with 15 bases remaining between them. The CDR3 extends over 14 amino acids. CDR3 region: CASSTSQRIYGYTF. The CDR3 bases are TGTGCCAGCAGCACATCTCAGAGGATTTATGGCTACACCTTC.

This clone was recorded only once. The chain has TRBV6-5 and TRBJ2-5; TRBD2 aligns across 8 bases. This CDR3 has 14 residues. With V trimmed by 6 bases and J by 3 bases, 6 bases remained unmatched. Per germline, CDR1 MNHEY and CDR2 SVGAGI. CDR3 DNA: TGTGCCAGCAGGATAGCGGGGCTTGAAGAGACCCAGTACTTC. Protein product: CASRIAGLEETQYF.

The V and J genes are TRBV2 and TRBJ2-1; D not resolved. V dropped 8 bases and J dropped 3 bases, with 11 bases sitting between them. The CDR3 contains 13 residues. Germline loops: CDR1 SNHLY, CDR2 FYNNEI. CDR3 sequence reads: CASGTDNYNEQFF. CDR3 nucleotides: TGTGCCAGCGGAACCGACAACTACAATGAGCAGTTCTTC.

The gene calls are TRBV7-9 and TRBJ1-1, with TRBD1 matching over 12 bases. Germline CDR1 and CDR2: SEHNR and FQNEAQ (reference sequence). The CDR3 totals 16 residues. Trimming cost V 5 bases and J 6 bases; bases outside gene matches: 10. The DNA of the CDR3 is TGTGCCAGCAGCGCCTCCGGGACAGGGGGCTGGGCTGAAGCTTTCTTT. Its translation: CASSASGTGGWAEAFF.

The rearrangement links TRBV19 to TRBJ1-2, with D unresolved. The CDR3 spans 14 residues. Between the trimmed V and J ends, which lost 3 bases and 8 bases, there was a span of 16 bases. CDR1 and CDR2 from the germline V gene are LNHDA and SQIVND (reference sequence). CDR3 sequence reads: CASSMNGEQRGYTF. Written as DNA, the CDR3 is TGTGCCAGTAGTATGAATGGTGAGCAGAGGGGCTACACCTTC.

This clone was observed a handful of times. The chain is built from TRBV6-5 and TRBJ1-1, with a tentative D call TRBD1 (5 bases). Germline-derived CDR1 and CDR2 are MNHEY and SVGAGI. With 0 bases removed from V and 0 bases from J, the gap between germline ends came to 8 bases. The CDR3 is 15 amino acids. CDR3 nucleotides: TGTGCCAGCAGTTACTCGACAGAGATGAACACTGAAGCTTTCTTT. It yields the protein CASSYSTEMNTEAFF.

The chain links TRBV7-2 to TRBJ2-1; 7 bases match TRBD2. The V and J ends lost 5 bases and 1 base, in that order; junction bases with no gene match: 8. The CDR3 sequence is 16 residues long. Germline V gene sequence: CDR1 SGHTA, CDR2 FQGNSA. In nucleotides, the CDR3 is TGTGCCAGCAGCGATCGGGGGGAAGGTTCCTACAATGAGCAGTTCTTC. This gives the protein CASSDRGEGSYNEQFF.

V usage is TRBV2 and J usage is TRBJ1-6; 9 nucleotides match TRBD1. Germline-derived CDR1 and CDR2 are SNHLY and FYNNEI. The CDR3 totals 15 residues. V dropped 10 bases and J dropped 7; count of bases not matched to a gene: 11. As DNA, the CDR3 is TGTGCCACAAGTCTACAGGGGGCGATAAATTCACCCCTCCACTTT. Translated, it gives CATSLQGAINSPLHF.

Remarks on this clone: Sequence at one end of the junction differs from germline and may be a read error. This chain links TRBV12-5 with TRBJ2-5; 12 bases align to TRBD2. The CDR3 extends over 13 amino acids. Germline assignment: CDR1 LGHNT and CDR2 FRNRAP. This CDR3 is CASVLTSGGSPDF. DNA for the CDR3: TGTGCTAGTGTCCTAACTAGCGGGGGGTCCCCGGACTTC. The variable domain in full, with the rest retrieved from reference TRBV12-5 and TRBJ2-5, is DARVTQTPRHKVTEMGQEVTMRCQPILGHNTVFWYRQTMMQGLELLAYFRNRAPLDDSGMPKDRFSAEMPDATLATLKIQPSEPRDSAVYFCASVLTSGGSPDFGPGTRLLVL.

The rearrangement links TRBV7-9 to TRBJ1-6; TRBD1 matches at 9 bases. The length of the CDR3 is 15 residues. J was trimmed by 10 bases and V by 2 bases; bases with no gene match: 6. The germline gives CDR1 SEHNR, CDR2 FQNEAQ (reference sequence). In nucleotides, the CDR3 is TGTGCCAGCAGCTTAACCGGGACAGGGAACTCACCCCTCCACTTT. Its translation is CASSLTGTGNSPLHF.

J is TRBJ2-1 and V is TRBV4-2, with a possible D match to TRBD1 (6 bases). The CDR3 totals 16 residues. Germline V gives CDR1 LGHNA, CDR2 YNFKEQ. V was cut by 4 bases and J by 5 bases, with 18 bases left in between. The CDR3 region has the DNA TGTGCCAGCAGCCCACGGCGCAGGGGCCCTCACAATGAGCAGTTCTTC. Encoded protein: CASSPRRRGPHNEQFF.

The chain is built from TRBV18 and TRBJ1-4; D might be TRBD1 (6 bases). The CDR3 contains 14 residues. CDR1 and CDR2 (germline): KGHSH, LQKENI. Trimming took 4 bases from V and 5 from J, leaving 11 bases between them. CDR3 in amino acids: CASSLGGQNEKLFF. The CDR3 DNA reads as TGTGCCAGCTCACTTGGCGGACAGAATGAAAAACTGTTTTTT.

The chain is built from TRBV15 and TRBJ2-1; 8 nucleotides agree with TRBD2. Trimming removed 4 bases from V and 9 bases from J; junction bases left unmatched: 8. The CDR3 has 14 amino acids. Germline loops: CDR1 LNHNV, CDR2 YYDKDF (reference sequence). The CDR3 reads CATSIRGGPGEQFF. The CDR3 nucleotides read TGTGCCACCAGCATCCGCGGGGGGCCGGGTGAGCAGTTCTTC.

This chain connects TRBV11-3 to TRBJ1-2; 12 nucleotides match TRBD1. The V gene's germline CDR1 is SGHNT and CDR2 YENEEA. The trim removed 1 base at V and 6 bases at J, leaving 6 bases unmatched. The CDR3 is made up of 16 amino acids. CDR3 protein: CASSLVGGQGANGYTF. The CDR3 coding sequence is TGTGCCAGCAGCTTAGTGGGGGGACAGGGGGCGAATGGCTACACCTTC.

The J gene is TRBJ2-3, the V gene TRBV6-6; 9 nucleotides match TRBD2. V shed 1 base, J shed 1 base, and the junction held 3 bases outside the gene matches. This CDR3 comprises 16 residues. From germline, CDR1 is MNHNY and CDR2 SVGAGI (reference sequence). The DNA of the CDR3 is TGTGCCAGCAGTTACTGGGGCGGGGGGGGCACAGATACGCAGTATTTT. It yields the protein CASSYWGGGGTDTQYF.

The chain couples TRBV4-1 to TRBJ1-2; possible D gene TRBD1, 5 bases. Germline assignment: CDR1 MGHRA and CDR2 YSYEKL. V was shortened by 1 base and J by 6 bases, with 15 bases between the two germline ends. CDR3 size: 15 residues. The CDR3 loop is CASSQGEQGRDGYTF. DNA of the CDR3: TGCGCCAGCAGCCAAGGAGAGCAGGGTCGGGATGGCTACACCTTC.

Here the CDR3 reads CASRGRAGGWDTQYF. The CDR3 nucleotides read TGTGCCAGCAGGGGCCGAGCGGGGGGGTGGGATACGCAGTATTTT. The chain couples TRBV2 to TRBJ2-3; 10 nucleotides align to TRBD2. The V and J ends lost 6 bases and 6 bases, in that order; junction bases with no gene match: 9. CDR3 length equals 15 residues. Germline CDR1 SNHLY, CDR2 FYNNEI.

The chain couples TRBV4-1 to TRBJ2-1; 10 bases are shared with TRBD1. Germline V CDR1 and CDR2: MGHRA, YSYEKL. Trimming cost V 3 bases and J 5 bases; bases outside gene matches: 10. The CDR3 contains 17 residues. CDR3 DNA: TGCGCCAGCAGCCATACGACGACAGGGGGCGCCGACAATGAGCAGTTCTTC. Protein sequence: CASSHTTTGGADNEQFF.

This clone came up once. The V and J genes are TRBV19 and TRBJ1-1; D ambiguous. V lost 7 bases and J lost 1, with 10 bases in between. The CDR3 loop spans 13 amino acids. CDR1 is LNHDA, CDR2 SQIVND, per germline (reference sequence). This CDR3 reads CASNDDTNTEAFF. CDR3 DNA: TGTGCCAGTAATGATGACACGAACACTGAAGCTTTCTTT.

The chain recombines TRBV12-5 with TRBJ2-5, with D perhaps matching TRBD2 (7 bases). CDR3 length: 13 amino acids. Germline values: CDR1 LGHNT, CDR2 FRNRAP. Between the trimmed V and J ends, which lost 6 bases and 5 bases, there was a span of 13 bases. The CDR3 sequence: CASGRGAGETQYF. CDR3 coding DNA: TGTGCTAGTGGCCGGGGGGCCGGGGAGACCCAGTACTTC.

This clone was counted once. V and J are TRBV4-3 and TRBJ1-1; D is unresolved. Germline-derived CDR1 and CDR2 are LGHNA and YSLEER. The V end lost 0 bases, the J end lost 9 bases, and 8 bases lay between the germline ends. The length of the CDR3 is 12 residues. The CDR3 coding sequence is TGCGCCAGCAGCCAAGATTTCAGGCAAGCTTTCTTT. As protein: CASSQDFRQAFF.

This chain connects TRBV29-1 to TRBJ1-2; 8 positions agree with TRBD1. Per germline, CDR1 SQVTM and CDR2 ANQGSEA. Trimming took 1 base from V and 5 from J; bases not matched to a gene: 9. The CDR3 has 15 amino acids. The CDR3 coding sequence is TGCAGCGTTGAAGCAGCGACAGGGGATTATTATGGCTACACCTTC. Its protein product is CSVEAATGDYYGYTF.

J is TRBJ1-1 and V is TRBV5-5, with 7 bases fitting TRBD1. CDR3 length: 13 amino acids. V lost 2 bases, J lost 3 bases, and 1 base stayed unmatched. Germline V gene lookup returns CDR1 SGHKS and CDR2 YYEKEE (reference sequence). The CDR3 region has the DNA TGTGCCAGCAGCTTCGGGACAGACACTGAAGCTTTCTTT. Translated: CASSFGTDTEAFF. Looking up the rest from reference TRBV5-5 and TRBJ1-1 gives the full variable domain: DAGVTQSPTHLIKTRGQQVTLRCSPISGHKSVSWYQQVLGQGPQFIFQYYEKEERGRGNFPDRFSARQFPNYSSELNVNALLLGDSALYLCASSFGTDTEAFFGQGTRLTVV.

The chain employs TRBV4-2 and TRBJ2-1; possibly TRBD2 for D (7 bases). The CDR3 sequence is 16 residues long. Germline V gives CDR1 LGHNA, CDR2 YNFKEQ. V was cut by 0 bases and J by 7 bases, with 16 bases left in between. This CDR3 is CASSQDRGGPLNEQFF. In nucleotides, the CDR3 is TGTGCCAGCAGCCAAGATAGGGGGGGGCCCTTAAATGAGCAGTTCTTC.

On this clone itself: A read error may account for a junction end that differs from germline. This sequence joins TRBV7-9 and TRBJ1-2; tentatively, D is TRBD1 (5 bases). The CDR3 totals 14 residues. The germline gives CDR1 SEHNR, CDR2 FQNEAQ (reference sequence). The CDR3 region is CSSSLVGQGDGYTF. The CDR3 nucleotides are TGTTCCAGCAGCTTAGTCGGGCAGGGTGATGGCTACACCTTC.

The CDR3 loop is CASNIGGVQYF. The CDR3 region has the DNA TGCGCCAGCAATATCGGGGGAGTGCAGTACTTC. The chain uses TRBV5-1 and TRBJ2-7; D is possibly TRBD2 (6 bases). The V gene's germline CDR1 is SGHRS and CDR2 YFSETQ. The CDR3 has 11 amino acids. V was cut by 6 bases and J by 9 bases, with 13 bases left in between.

The chain links TRBV5-8 to TRBJ2-3; D ambiguous. This CDR3 region has 13 residues. The ends were cut back, 0 bases at V and 3 bases at J, with 5 bases in the middle. Germline V gives CDR1 SGHTS, CDR2 YDEGEE. CDR3 protein: CASSLDPTDTQYF. CDR3 nucleotide sequence: TGTGCCAGCAGCTTGGATCCGACAGATACGCAGTATTTT.

The V gene is TRBV7-9, the J gene TRBJ2-5; D unresolved. Germline CDR1 is SEHNR and CDR2 is FQNEAQ (reference sequence). The CDR3 loop spans 12 amino acids. The V and J ends lost 5 bases and 0 bases respectively, with 4 bases between them. The CDR3 reads CASSVNQETQYF. The CDR3 DNA sequence: TGTGCCAGCAGCGTAAACCAAGAGACCCAGTACTTC.